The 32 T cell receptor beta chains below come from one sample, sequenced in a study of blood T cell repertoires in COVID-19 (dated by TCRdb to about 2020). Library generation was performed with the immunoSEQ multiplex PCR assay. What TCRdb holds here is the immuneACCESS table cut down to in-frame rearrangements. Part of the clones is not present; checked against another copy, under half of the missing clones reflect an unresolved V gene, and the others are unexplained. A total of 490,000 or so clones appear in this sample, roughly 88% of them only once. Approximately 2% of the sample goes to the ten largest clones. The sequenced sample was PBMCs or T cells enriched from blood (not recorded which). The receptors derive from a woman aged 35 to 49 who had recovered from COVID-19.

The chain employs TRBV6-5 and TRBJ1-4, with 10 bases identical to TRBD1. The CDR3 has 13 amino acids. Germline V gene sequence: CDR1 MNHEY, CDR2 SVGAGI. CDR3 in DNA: TGTCTCGGGGGACAGGGGTCTAATGAAAAACTGTTTTTT. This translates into CLGGQGSNEKLFF.

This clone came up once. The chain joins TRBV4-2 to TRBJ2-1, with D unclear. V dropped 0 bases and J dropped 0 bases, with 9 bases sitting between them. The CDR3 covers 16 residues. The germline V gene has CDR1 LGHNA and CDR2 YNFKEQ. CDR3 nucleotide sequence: TGTGCCAGCAGCCAAGATGGAGCCTCCTCCTACAATGAGCAGTTCTTC. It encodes CASSQDGASSYNEQFF.

The CDR3 nucleotides read TGCGCCAGCAGCCAAGACACGGGAGGGCAAGAGACCCAGTACTTC. This gives the protein CASSQDTGGQETQYF. The V gene is TRBV4-3, the J gene TRBJ2-5; TRBD2 agrees at 8 bases. The germline V gene has CDR1 LGHNA and CDR2 YSLEER. The CDR3 totals 15 residues. The V gene end was trimmed by 0 bases and the J gene end by 2 bases; junction bases not matched to a gene: 2.

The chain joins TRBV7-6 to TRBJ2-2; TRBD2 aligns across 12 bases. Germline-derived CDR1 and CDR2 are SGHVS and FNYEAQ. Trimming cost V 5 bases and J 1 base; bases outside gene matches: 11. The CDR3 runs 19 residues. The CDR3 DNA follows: TGTGCCAGCAGCCGAGGGACTAGCGGGCCCTACCAGAACACCGGGGAGCTGTTTTTT. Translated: CASSRGTSGPYQNTGELFF. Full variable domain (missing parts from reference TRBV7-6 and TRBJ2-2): GAGVSQSPRYKVTKRGQDVALRCDPISGHVSLYWYRQALGQGPEFLTYFNYEAQQDKSGLPNDRFSAERPEGSISTLTIQRTEQRDSAMYRCASSRGTSGPYQNTGELFFGEGSRLTVL.

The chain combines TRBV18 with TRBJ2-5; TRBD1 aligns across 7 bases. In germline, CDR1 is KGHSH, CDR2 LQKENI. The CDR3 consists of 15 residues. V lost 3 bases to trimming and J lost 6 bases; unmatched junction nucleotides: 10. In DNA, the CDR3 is TGTGCCAGCTCACCTCCATTAGGGGGCGCAAAGACCCAGTACTTC. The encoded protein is CASSPPLGGAKTQYF.

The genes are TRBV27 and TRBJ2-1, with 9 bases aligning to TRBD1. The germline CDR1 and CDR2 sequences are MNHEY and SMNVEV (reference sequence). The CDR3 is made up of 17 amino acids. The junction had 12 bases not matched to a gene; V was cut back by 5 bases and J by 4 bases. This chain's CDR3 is CASSPYLGTGTYNEQFF. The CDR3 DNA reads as TGTGCCAGCAGTCCGTACTTGGGGACAGGGACTTACAATGAGCAGTTCTTC.

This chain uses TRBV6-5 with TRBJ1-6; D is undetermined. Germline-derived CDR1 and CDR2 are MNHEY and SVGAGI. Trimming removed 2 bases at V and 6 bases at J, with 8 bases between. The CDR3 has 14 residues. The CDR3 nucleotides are TGTGCCAGCAGTTACGATACGGTTAATTCACCCCTCCACTTT. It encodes CASSYDTVNSPLHF.

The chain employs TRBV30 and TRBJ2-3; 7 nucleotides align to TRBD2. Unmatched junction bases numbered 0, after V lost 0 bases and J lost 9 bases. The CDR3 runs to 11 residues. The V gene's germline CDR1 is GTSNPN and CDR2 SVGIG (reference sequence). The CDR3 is CAWSVGGTQYF. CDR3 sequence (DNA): TGTGCCTGGAGTGTGGGGGGGACGCAGTATTTT.

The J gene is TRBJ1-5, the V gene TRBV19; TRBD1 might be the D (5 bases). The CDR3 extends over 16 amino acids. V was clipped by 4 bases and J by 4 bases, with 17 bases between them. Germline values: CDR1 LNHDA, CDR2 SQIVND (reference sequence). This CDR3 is CASSRAGDPRNQPQHF. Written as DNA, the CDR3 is TGTGCCAGTAGTAGAGCGGGGGATCCTCGGAATCAGCCCCAGCATTTT.

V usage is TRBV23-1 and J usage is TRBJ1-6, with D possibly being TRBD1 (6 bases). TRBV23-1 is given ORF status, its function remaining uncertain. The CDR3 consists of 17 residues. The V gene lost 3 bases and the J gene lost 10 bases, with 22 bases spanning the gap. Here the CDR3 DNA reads TGCGCCAGCAGTCACCCTCTCACAGGGCCTTGTGGCTCACCCCTCCACTTT. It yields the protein CASSHPLTGPCGSPLHF.

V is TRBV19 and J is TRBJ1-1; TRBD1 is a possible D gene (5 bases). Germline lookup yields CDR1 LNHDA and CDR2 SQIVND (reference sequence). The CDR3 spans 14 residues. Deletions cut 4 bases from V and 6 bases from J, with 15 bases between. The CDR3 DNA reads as TGTGCCAGTAGTACCAATAGGGACTTCGCTGAAGCTTTCTTT. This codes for CASSTNRDFAEAFF.

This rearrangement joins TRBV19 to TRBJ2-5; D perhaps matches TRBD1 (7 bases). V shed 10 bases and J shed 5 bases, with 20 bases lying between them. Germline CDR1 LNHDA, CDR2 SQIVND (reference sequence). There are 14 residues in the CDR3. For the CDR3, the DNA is TGTGCCACTTCGAATCGGAGGGGGCAGGAGACCCAGTACTTC. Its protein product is CATSNRRGQETQYF.

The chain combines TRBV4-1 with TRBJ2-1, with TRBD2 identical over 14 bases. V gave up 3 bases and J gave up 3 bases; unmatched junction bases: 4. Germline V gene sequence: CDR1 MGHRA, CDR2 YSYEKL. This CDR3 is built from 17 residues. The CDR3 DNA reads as TGCGCCAGCAGCCACCGCGGGACTAGCGGGAGCTACAATGAGCAGTTCTTC. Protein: CASSHRGTSGSYNEQFF.

The CDR3 loop reads CASSQSQGARSYEQYF. In DNA, the CDR3 is TGCGCCAGCAGTCAAAGTCAGGGGGCGCGTTCCTACGAGCAGTACTTC. V gene TRBV23-1 combines with J gene TRBJ2-7; 8 bases match TRBD1. TRBV23-1 qualifies as an ORF whose function is uncertain. Trimming took 2 bases from V and 1 from J; bases not matched to a gene: 7. The CDR3 is 16 residues long.

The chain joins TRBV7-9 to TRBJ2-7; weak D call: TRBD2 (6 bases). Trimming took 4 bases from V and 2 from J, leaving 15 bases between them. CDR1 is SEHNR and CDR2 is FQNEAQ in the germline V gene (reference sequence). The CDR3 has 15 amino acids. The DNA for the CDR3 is TGTGCCAGCAGCTCGGCGGGGACGGGAACCTACGAGCAGTACTTC. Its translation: CASSSAGTGTYEQYF.

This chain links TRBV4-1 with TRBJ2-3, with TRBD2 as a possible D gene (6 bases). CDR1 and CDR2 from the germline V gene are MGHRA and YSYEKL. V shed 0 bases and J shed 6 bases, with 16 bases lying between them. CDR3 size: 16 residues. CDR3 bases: TGCGCCAGCAGCCAAGATCTACGGGAGCGATGGGATACGCAGTATTTT. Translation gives CASSQDLRERWDTQYF.

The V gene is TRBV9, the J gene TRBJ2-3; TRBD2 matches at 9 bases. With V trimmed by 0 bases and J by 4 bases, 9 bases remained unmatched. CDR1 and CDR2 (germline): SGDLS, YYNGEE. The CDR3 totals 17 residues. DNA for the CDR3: TGTGCCAGCAGCGTAGGGGCGGGAGGGCCATTTTCAGATACGCAGTATTTT. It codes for CASSVGAGGPFSDTQYF.

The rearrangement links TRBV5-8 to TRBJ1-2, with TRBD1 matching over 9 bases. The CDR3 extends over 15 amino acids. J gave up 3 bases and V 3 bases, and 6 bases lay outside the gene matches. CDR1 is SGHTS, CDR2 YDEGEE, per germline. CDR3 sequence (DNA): TGTGCCAGCAGCTATGGGACAGGGTCCGACTATGGCTACACCTTC. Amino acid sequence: CASSYGTGSDYGYTF.

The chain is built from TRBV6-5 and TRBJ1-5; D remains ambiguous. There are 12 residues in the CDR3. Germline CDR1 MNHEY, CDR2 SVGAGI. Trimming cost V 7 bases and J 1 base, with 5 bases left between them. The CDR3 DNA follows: TGTGCCAGCACCTTAAGCAATCAGCCCCAGCATTTT. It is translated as CASTLSNQPQHF.

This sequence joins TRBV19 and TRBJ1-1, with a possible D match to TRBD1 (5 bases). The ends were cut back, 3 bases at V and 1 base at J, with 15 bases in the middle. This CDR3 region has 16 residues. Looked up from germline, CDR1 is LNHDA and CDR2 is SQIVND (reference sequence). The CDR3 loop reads CASSMGWTLGNTEAFF. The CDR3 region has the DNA TGTGCCAGTAGTATGGGGTGGACACTGGGGAACACTGAAGCTTTCTTT.

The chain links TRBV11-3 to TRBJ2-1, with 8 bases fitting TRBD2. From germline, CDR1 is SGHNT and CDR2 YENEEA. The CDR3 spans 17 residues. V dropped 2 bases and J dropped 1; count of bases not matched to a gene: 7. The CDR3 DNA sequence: TGTGCCAGCAGCTTACCGACTAGCGATCTTTCCTACAATGAGCAGTTCTTC. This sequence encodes CASSLPTSDLSYNEQFF.

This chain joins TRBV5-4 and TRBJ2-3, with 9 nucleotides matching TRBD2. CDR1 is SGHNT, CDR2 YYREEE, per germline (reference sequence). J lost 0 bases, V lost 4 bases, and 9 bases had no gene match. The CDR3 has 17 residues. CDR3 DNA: TGTGCCAGCAGCCCCCCCCTAGCGGGGCCTAGCACAGATACGCAGTATTTT. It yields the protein CASSPPLAGPSTDTQYF.

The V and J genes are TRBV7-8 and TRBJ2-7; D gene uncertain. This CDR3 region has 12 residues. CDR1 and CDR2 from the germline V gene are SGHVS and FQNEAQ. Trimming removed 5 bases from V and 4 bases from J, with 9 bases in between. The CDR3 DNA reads TGTGCCAGCAGCCCCCTTTTGTACGAGCAGTACTTC. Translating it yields CASSPLLYEQYF.

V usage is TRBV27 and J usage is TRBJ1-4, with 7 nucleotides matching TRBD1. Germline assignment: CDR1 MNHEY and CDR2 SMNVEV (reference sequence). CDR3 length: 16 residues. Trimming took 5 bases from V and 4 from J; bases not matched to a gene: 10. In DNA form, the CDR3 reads TGTGCCAGCAGTCCTTACCCGGGACAGAGTAATGAAAAACTGTTTTTT. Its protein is CASSPYPGQSNEKLFF.

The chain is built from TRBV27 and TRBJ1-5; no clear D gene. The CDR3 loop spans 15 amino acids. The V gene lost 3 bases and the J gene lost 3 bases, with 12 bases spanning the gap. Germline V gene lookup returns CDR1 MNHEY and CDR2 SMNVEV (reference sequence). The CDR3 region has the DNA TGTGCCAGCAGTTTCACTTTCGAAACCAATCAGCCCCAGCATTTT. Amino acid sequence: CASSFTFETNQPQHF.

The CDR3, as DNA: TGTGCCAGCAGCGTAGGATACCGCCCAGGGCAGGGGGACTCCGAGCAGTACTTC. Its translation is CASSVGYRPGQGDSEQYF. The rearrangement joins TRBV9 to TRBJ2-7; D possibly corresponds to TRBD1 (7 bases). The CDR3 covers 18 residues. Germline CDR1 SGDLS, CDR2 YYNGEE. V was clipped by 0 bases and J by 6 bases, with 25 bases between them.

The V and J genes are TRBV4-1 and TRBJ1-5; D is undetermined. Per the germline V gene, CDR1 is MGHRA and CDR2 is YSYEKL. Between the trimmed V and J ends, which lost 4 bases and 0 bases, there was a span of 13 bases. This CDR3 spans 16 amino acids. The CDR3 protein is CASSPLPGNSNQPQHF. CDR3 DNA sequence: TGCGCCAGCAGCCCTCTGCCGGGGAATAGCAATCAGCCCCAGCATTTT.

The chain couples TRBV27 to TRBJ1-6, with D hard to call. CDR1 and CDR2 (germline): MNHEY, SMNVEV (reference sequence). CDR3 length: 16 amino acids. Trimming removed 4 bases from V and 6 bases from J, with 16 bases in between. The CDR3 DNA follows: TGTGCCAGCAGTTGGGGAGTGGAAATTTCTAATTCACCCCTCCACTTT. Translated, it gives CASSWGVEISNSPLHF.

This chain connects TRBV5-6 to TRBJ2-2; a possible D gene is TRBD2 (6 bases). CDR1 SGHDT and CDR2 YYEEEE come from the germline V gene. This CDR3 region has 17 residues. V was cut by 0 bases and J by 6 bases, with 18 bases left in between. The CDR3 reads CASSLAALGGRAGELFF. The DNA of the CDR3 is TGTGCCAGCAGCTTGGCCGCACTTGGAGGGCGAGCCGGGGAGCTGTTTTTT.

The CDR3 region is CASTSGLAGGPSYNEQFF. The CDR3 DNA sequence: TGCGCCAGCACCTCGGGACTAGCGGGAGGGCCGAGCTACAATGAGCAGTTCTTC. V gene TRBV10-2 combines with J gene TRBJ2-1; 16 positions match TRBD2. Trimming at V came to 7 bases and at J to 3 bases, leaving 9 bases not matched to a gene. The CDR3 is 18 residues long. CDR1 is WSHSY and CDR2 is SAAADI in the germline V gene.

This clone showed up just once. CDR3 in amino acids: CASSSSGRSYEQYF. CDR3 DNA: TGTGCCAGCAGCAGTAGCGGGAGAAGCTACGAGCAGTACTTC. This sequence joins TRBV6-5 and TRBJ2-7, with 9 bases fitting TRBD2. CDR3 length: 14 residues. Germline CDR1 reads MNHEY; CDR2 reads SVGAGI. V gave up 6 bases and J gave up 3 bases; unmatched junction bases: 6.

Here the CDR3 reads CAWSVNRAGYTF. The DNA of the CDR3 is TGTGCCTGGAGTGTAAACAGGGCTGGCTACACCTTC. The chain carries TRBV30 and TRBJ1-2; D is possibly TRBD1 (6 bases). Germline V gene data show CDR1 as GTSNPN and CDR2 as SVGIG (reference sequence). The CDR3 covers 12 residues. Trimming cost V 0 bases and J 7 bases, with 9 bases left between them.